Each of the 32 T cell receptor beta chains below was sequenced from the same sample in a study of CD8 T cells in ankylosing spondylitis. Points from the study as a whole: Characteristic of ankylosing spondylitis blood, it appeared, was a TCR beta motif comprising eight highly homologous variants.

These TCRs' antigens remain unknown. One entry per CDR3 protein results from TCRdb running MiXCR on the 5' RACE reads. The sample lists about 400,000 distinct CDR3 sequences; 20% to 25% were seen once. Sequencing was done on a sample of blood, either unsorted or a sorted T cell fraction (not recorded which). The source of these receptors is a male donor with ankylosing spondylitis.

The chain employs TRBV5-1 and TRBJ2-3; D remains unclear. This CDR3 region has 15 residues. V lost 3 bases, J lost 2 bases, and 13 bases lay in between. CDR1 and CDR2 (germline): SGHRS, YFSETQ. The CDR3, as DNA: TGCGCCAGCAGCTGGCCGTTAATTTCCACAGATACGCAGTATTTT. Amino acid sequence: CASSWPLISTDTQYF. The full variable domain, its missing parts supplied by reference TRBV5-1 and TRBJ2-3, is KAGVTQTPRYLIKTRGQQVTLSCSPISGHRSVSWYQQTPGQGLQFLFEYFSETQRNKGNFPGRFSGRQFSNSRSEMNVSTLELGDSALYLCASSWPLISTDTQYFGPGTRLTVL.

The table lists this clonotype with a few counts. V and J are TRBV27 and TRBJ1-2; 11 positions match TRBD1. Germline V gene lookup returns CDR1 MNHEY and CDR2 SMNVEV (reference sequence). The V and J ends lost 4 bases and 7 bases, in that order; junction bases with no gene match: 2. The CDR3 is made up of 13 amino acids. This CDR3 reads CASSSGQGAGYTF. In DNA, the CDR3 is TGTGCCAGCAGTTCCGGACAGGGGGCTGGCTACACCTTC.

V is TRBV20-1 and J is TRBJ1-4; D is undetermined. CDR1 is DFQATT and CDR2 is SNEGSKA in the germline V gene (reference sequence). This CDR3 is 13 amino acids long. V gave up 3 bases and J gave up 8 bases, with 13 bases separating them. CDR3 DNA: TGCAGTGCTAGCCAGGACGGAGGGGAAAAACTGTTTTTT. Amino acids: CSASQDGGEKLFF.

V gene TRBV5-1 combines with J gene TRBJ1-1; 8 bases line up with TRBD1. Germline CDR1 is SGHRS and CDR2 is YFSETQ. Germline trimming cut 0 bases from V and 2 bases from J; bases unmatched to any gene: 9. The CDR3 contains 17 residues. CDR3 bases: TGCGCCAGCAGCTTGGTGTCCCAGGGGGCTGGCAACACTGAAGCTTTCTTT. Amino acids: CASSLVSQGAGNTEAFF.

The chain couples TRBV7-6 to TRBJ2-3; D might be TRBD2 (5 bases). The length of the CDR3 is 16 residues. Germline V gene sequence: CDR1 SGHVS, CDR2 FNYEAQ. With 2 bases removed from V and 5 bases from J, the gap between germline ends came to 17 bases. The CDR3 region is CASSLNSRGNIDTQYF. The CDR3 coding sequence is TGTGCCAGCAGCTTAAACTCCCGGGGAAACATAGATACGCAGTATTTT.

The chain has TRBV20-1 and TRBJ1-5; D uncertain. The CDR3 loop spans 13 amino acids. V was cut by 4 bases and J by 1 base, with 8 bases left in between. Germline-derived CDR1 and CDR2 are DFQATT and SNEGSKA (reference sequence). The CDR3 is CSAMGRSNQPQHF. The CDR3 nucleotides are TGCAGTGCTATGGGGAGGAGCAATCAGCCCCAGCATTTT.

This clonotype has more than one count but fewer than ten. V gene TRBV5-1 combines with J gene TRBJ2-3; the match to TRBD2 covers 8 bases. V was clipped by 3 bases and J by 0 bases; unmatched bases: 18. Germline V CDR1 and CDR2: SGHRS, YFSETQ. CDR3 size: 20 residues. The CDR3 nucleotides read TGCGCCAGCAGCTCTCAACAGGGACCTCGAGCGGGAGAAAGCACAGATACGCAGTATTTT. Translating gives CASSSQQGPRAGESTDTQYF.

This clonotype was recorded a few times. The chain links TRBV12-3 or TRBV12-4 to TRBJ1-2; D unclear. V lost 1 base to trimming and J lost 4 bases, with 7 bases between them. The CDR3 is 13 residues long. The CDR3 protein is CASSLGQTYGYTF. The CDR3 bases are TGTGCCAGCAGTTTAGGACAAACCTATGGCTACACCTTC.

In this sample, this clonotype turned up a few times. The V gene is TRBV28, the J gene TRBJ2-5; 7 bases fit TRBD1. This CDR3 is built from 15 residues. The ends lost 2 bases at V and 5 bases at J; junction bases unmatched: 8. The germline gives CDR1 MDHEN, CDR2 SYDVKM. CDR3 residues: CASSLGQGVLETQYF. In DNA, the CDR3 is TGTGCCAGCAGTTTAGGGCAGGGGGTTTTGGAGACCCAGTACTTC.

J is TRBJ1-5 and V is TRBV2; 8 bases fit TRBD1. CDR3 size: 16 residues. CDR1 and CDR2 from the germline V gene are SNHLY and FYNNEI. The V and J ends lost 1 base and 6 bases, in that order; junction bases with no gene match: 8. The CDR3 DNA sequence: TGTGCCAGCAGTGAAGAGGACAGGGTTCAAAGTCAGCCCCAGCATTTT. This sequence encodes CASSEEDRVQSQPQHF.

The table lists this clonotype with a few counts. The chain couples TRBV7-2 to TRBJ2-1; tentative D call: TRBD2 (6 bases). Germline loops: CDR1 SGHTA, CDR2 FQGNSA. V was pared by 5 bases and J by 6 bases, with 20 bases between. CDR3 size: 16 residues. The CDR3 reads CASSPLVGWRANEQFF. The CDR3 bases are TGTGCCAGCAGCCCTCTGGTAGGTTGGAGGGCCAATGAGCAGTTCTTC.

There are a few counts of this clonotype. The rearrangement links TRBV4-1 to TRBJ1-1; D unclear. The germline CDR1 and CDR2 sequences are MGHRA and YSYEKL. This CDR3 is 15 amino acids long. V was cut by 8 bases and J by 1 base, with 17 bases left in between. DNA for the CDR3: TGCGCCAGCTCACAATTGGGTATTAGGAACACTGAAGCTTTCTTT. It encodes CASSQLGIRNTEAFF.

The chain uses TRBV12-3 or TRBV12-4 and TRBJ2-3; D is ambiguous. The length of the CDR3 is 14 residues. Between the trimmed V and J ends, which lost 7 bases and 0 bases, there was a span of 11 bases. This chain's CDR3 is CASTLEASTDTQYF. The CDR3 DNA is TGTGCCAGCACCCTTGAGGCCAGCACAGATACGCAGTATTTT.

V and J are TRBV12-3 or TRBV12-4 and TRBJ2-3, with D possibly matching TRBD2 (5 bases). CDR3 length equals 15 residues. The germline V and J ends were trimmed by 4 bases and 0 bases, with 11 bases remaining between them. The CDR3: CASSSRTGSTDTQYF. As DNA, the CDR3 is TGTGCCAGCAGTTCCCGGACGGGGAGCACAGATACGCAGTATTTT.

This chain joins TRBV6-2 or TRBV6-3 and TRBJ2-7; D remains ambiguous. Between the trimmed V and J ends, which lost 2 bases and 5 bases, there was a span of 7 bases. The germline V gene encodes CDR1 MNHEY and CDR2 SVGEGT. CDR3 size: 12 residues. The CDR3 DNA sequence: TGTGCCAGCAGTTACAGCAGACACGAGCAGTACTTC. This encodes CASSYSRHEQYF.

The chain recombines TRBV15 with TRBJ2-2; D unclear. The CDR3 has 12 residues. Germline V gene lookup returns CDR1 LNHNV and CDR2 YYDKDF (reference sequence). The V gene lost 4 bases and the J gene lost 4 bases, with 4 bases spanning the gap. In nucleotides, the CDR3 is TGTGCCACCAGCACCACCACCGGGGAGCTGTTTTTT. As protein: CATSTTTGELFF.

This chain joins TRBV10-3 and TRBJ2-5; tentatively, D is TRBD1 (6 bases). Deletions cut 10 bases from V and 6 bases from J, with 21 bases between. The CDR3 loop spans 14 amino acids. The V gene's germline CDR1 is ENHRY and CDR2 SYGVKD. The CDR3 region has the DNA TGTGCCACTTCCCGGGACACCTCTGGGCAGACCCAGTACTTC. This encodes CATSRDTSGQTQYF.

V is TRBV29-1 and J is TRBJ2-7, with 10 bases that match TRBD1. The CDR3 runs to 13 residues. CDR1 is SQVTM and CDR2 is ANQGSEA in the germline V gene. The junction had 2 bases not matched to a gene; V was cut back by 3 bases and J by 3 bases. The CDR3 protein is CSVEGQGIYEQYF. CDR3 in DNA: TGCAGCGTTGAGGGACAGGGGATCTACGAGCAGTACTTC.

J is TRBJ2-2 and V is TRBV5-1; 9 nucleotides agree with TRBD2. J was trimmed by 6 bases and V by 4 bases; bases with no gene match: 7. CDR1 is SGHRS and CDR2 is YFSETQ in the germline V gene. CDR3 length equals 15 residues. The CDR3 loop is CASSLSGRGAGELFF. CDR3 sequence (DNA): TGCGCCAGCAGCCTTAGCGGGAGAGGTGCCGGGGAGCTGTTTTTT.

In its sample, this clonotype was seen a few times. The V call is TRBV28, the J call TRBJ2-2; possible D gene TRBD1, 5 bases. The germline CDR1 and CDR2 sequences are MDHEN and SYDVKM. This CDR3 comprises 14 residues. The germline V and J ends were trimmed by 6 bases and 5 bases, with 13 bases remaining between them. CDR3 nucleotide sequence: TGTGCCAGCAGAGCCCCTCAGGGAACCGGGGAGCTGTTTTTT. Translation gives CASRAPQGTGELFF.

V usage is TRBV6-1 and J usage is TRBJ2-5; 7 bases are a match to TRBD1. The CDR3 sequence is 15 residues long. The V gene end was trimmed by 2 bases and the J gene end by 0 bases; junction bases not matched to a gene: 3. CDR1 and CDR2 (germline): MNHNS, SASEGT. Here the CDR3 DNA reads TGTGCCAGCAGTGAACCCGGGACAGACCAAGAGACCCAGTACTTC. As protein: CASSEPGTDQETQYF.

The table lists this clonotype with many counts. CDR3 DNA sequence: TGTGCCTGGAGTTGGCTAGCAGACGAGCAGTTCTTC. Its protein product is CAWSWLADEQFF. The rearrangement uses TRBV30 and TRBJ2-1; tentative D call: TRBD2 (5 bases). Germline assignment: CDR1 GTSNPN and CDR2 SVGIG (reference sequence). V was shortened by 2 bases and J by 10 bases, with 12 bases between the two germline ends. CDR3 size: 12 residues.

The genes are TRBV20-1 and TRBJ2-1, with D unclear. Per the germline V gene, CDR1 is DFQATT and CDR2 is SNEGSKA (reference sequence). The CDR3 totals 13 residues. Trimming pared 3 bases from V and 0 bases from J, leaving 6 bases between. Written as DNA, the CDR3 is TGCAGTGCTAGCCTCCCCTCCTACAATGAGCAGTTCTTC. It specifies CSASLPSYNEQFF.

Many counts were recorded for this clonotype. Here the CDR3 reads CSVRGGRQGWTDTQYF. As DNA, the CDR3 is TGCAGCGTTCGAGGGGGGCGACAGGGCTGGACAGATACGCAGTATTTT. This chain uses TRBV29-1 with TRBJ2-3, with D possibly matching TRBD1 (7 bases). Germline V gene data show CDR1 as SQVTM and CDR2 as ANQGSEA. The CDR3 is 16 residues long. V was trimmed by 5 bases and J by 3 bases, leaving 21 bases between them.

This clonotype was seen only a few times. The rearrangement links TRBV9 to TRBJ2-7; D may be TRBD1 (6 bases). Germline V gene sequence: CDR1 SGDLS, CDR2 YYNGEE. This CDR3 has 14 residues. Trimming removed 1 base at V and 2 bases at J, with 10 bases between. The chain's CDR3 is CASSVRAGAYEQYF. CDR3 in DNA: TGTGCCAGCAGCGTAAGGGCAGGGGCCTACGAGCAGTACTTC.

As for this clonotype: Compared with germline, one end of the junction differs, possibly owing to a read error. The chain couples TRBV12-3 or TRBV12-4 to TRBJ2-7, with 7 bases lining up with TRBD1. The CDR3 is 15 residues long. CDR3 sequence: CASSWGQTGSYELYF. The DNA of the CDR3 is TGTGCCAGCAGCTGGGGACAGACAGGTTCCTACGAGCTGTACTTC.

This clonotype occurred many times. The rearrangement uses TRBV29-1 and TRBJ2-3; D is undetermined. The germline V gene has CDR1 SQVTM and CDR2 ANQGSEA. The CDR3 has 11 residues. With 5 bases removed from V and 2 bases from J, the gap between germline ends came to 5 bases. CDR3 bases: TGCAGCGTTATAACCACAGATACGCAGTATTTT. Its translation is CSVITTDTQYF.

The rearrangement uses TRBV20-1 and TRBJ2-2; D could derive from TRBD1 or TRBD2 (5 bases each). The germline V and J ends were trimmed by 2 bases and 4 bases, with 14 bases remaining between them. The CDR3 contains 15 residues. Germline CDR1 DFQATT, CDR2 SNEGSKA (reference sequence). The CDR3 DNA sequence: TGCAGTGCTAGACCCCCCGGGGACGGCACCGGGGAGCTGTTTTTT. Residues: CSARPPGDGTGELFF.

The chain links TRBV10-3 to TRBJ2-3; 11 bases are a match to TRBD2. This CDR3 spans 15 amino acids. V lost 4 bases and J lost 3; bases outside the gene matches: 3. Germline-derived CDR1 and CDR2 are ENHRY and SYGVKD. The CDR3 region is CAISASSGRTDTQYF. The CDR3 DNA is TGTGCCATCAGTGCATCTAGCGGGAGGACAGATACGCAGTATTTT.

This sequence joins TRBV6-1 and TRBJ2-7, with D possibly TRBD1 on 5 matching bases. The germline V and J ends were trimmed by 6 bases and 2 bases, with 17 bases remaining between them. In germline, CDR1 is MNHNS, CDR2 SASEGT. The CDR3 spans 15 residues. CDR3 sequence (DNA): TGTGCCAGCAGCCGCGTAACAGGTCCGACCTACGAGCAGTACTTC. This translates into CASSRVTGPTYEQYF.

In its sample, this clonotype was seen many times. The rearrangement joins TRBV29-1 to TRBJ2-3; D might be TRBD2 (5 bases). With 5 bases removed from V and 1 base from J, the gap between germline ends came to 10 bases. CDR1 SQVTM and CDR2 ANQGSEA come from the germline V gene. The CDR3 has 13 residues. CDR3 sequence (DNA): TGCAGCGTTTCCCGAGCGGGCACAGATACGCAGTATTTT. Its translation is CSVSRAGTDTQYF.

The chain is built from TRBV5-8 and TRBJ1-5; 9 bases map to TRBD1. V lost 2 bases, J lost 6 bases, and 6 bases stayed unmatched. Looked up from germline, CDR1 is SGHTS and CDR2 is YDEGEE. This CDR3 spans 15 amino acids. The CDR3 region is CASSFYRGHGQPQHF. The CDR3 DNA reads TGTGCCAGCAGCTTTTACAGGGGGCATGGTCAGCCCCAGCATTTT.